This T cell receptor beta chain was retrieved from a study of blood T cell repertoires in COVID-19. Turning to the study itself: COVID-19 samples from acute and convalescent phases originated in the United States, Italy and Spain. In each case, the material was cDNA or gDNA derived from T cells, B-cell-depleted T cells, or PBMCs.

In the original workflow: Counts of nucleated cells, estimated from reference gene primer amplification, were obtained. TCRdb's copy holds only in-frame clones and misses some; the assay was immunoSEQ multiplex PCR. Clone size and V and J calls were adopted from that table, with D and trimming inferred from the DNA. The repertoire holds roughly 140,000 clones, with about 81% as singletons. Per the germline V gene, CDR1 is SQVTM and CDR2 is ANQGSEA. V lost 5 bases to trimming and J lost 3 bases, with 10 bases between them. The CDR3 has 12 amino acids. Sequencing was carried out using peripheral blood. This chain joins TRBV29-1 and TRBJ1-1; weak D call: TRBD1 (6 bases). The TCR sequence derives from an elderly woman with acute or convalescent COVID-19. The CDR3 here is CSVSRGYTEAFF. The CDR3 region has the DNA TGCAGCGTTTCTAGGGGGTACACTGAAGCTTTCTTT.